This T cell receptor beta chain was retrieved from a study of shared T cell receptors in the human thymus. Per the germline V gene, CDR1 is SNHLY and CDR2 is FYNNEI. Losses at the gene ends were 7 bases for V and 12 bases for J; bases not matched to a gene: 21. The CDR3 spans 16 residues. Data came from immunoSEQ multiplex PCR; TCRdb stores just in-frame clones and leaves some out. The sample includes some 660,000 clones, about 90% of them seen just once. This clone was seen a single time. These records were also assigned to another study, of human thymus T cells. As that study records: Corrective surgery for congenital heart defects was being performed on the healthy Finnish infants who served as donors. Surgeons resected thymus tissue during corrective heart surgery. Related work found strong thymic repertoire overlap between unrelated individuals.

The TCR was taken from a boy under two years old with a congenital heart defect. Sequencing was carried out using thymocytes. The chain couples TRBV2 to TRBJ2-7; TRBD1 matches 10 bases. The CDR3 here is CASIDHFDRGHFSTYF. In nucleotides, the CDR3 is TGTGCCAGCATTGATCACTTTGACAGGGGGCACTTCTCAACGTACTTC.